This TCR beta chain was found in a study of blood T cell repertoires in COVID-19. At the level of the study: The study drew acute and convalescent COVID-19 samples from the United States, Italy and Spain.

V dropped 7 bases and J dropped 4; count of bases not matched to a gene: 6. Germline assignment: CDR1 LNHDA and CDR2 SQIVND (reference sequence). The CDR3 sequence is 14 residues long. In the original processing: Amplified reference gene primers provided the basis for estimating nucleated cell counts. Generated by immunoSEQ multiplex PCR, the TCRdb table keeps only in-frame clones and is missing some. V and J calls and clone size are those listed in that table; D and trimming were worked out from the DNA. This sample yields 290,000 or so clones, of which about four fifths are seen a single time; over 4% belongs to the top ten. Clinical history as reported by participants underpinned cohort assignment. A COVID-19 case had been met by exposed participants during the 2 weeks before study entry.

The sequence came from a man aged 35-49 years who had been exposed to COVID-19. The sequenced sample was PBMCs or T cells enriched from blood (not recorded which). The J gene is TRBJ2-5, the V gene TRBV19, with 10 bases fitting TRBD1. CDR3 nucleotide sequence: TGTGCCAGTAATGGGGGACAGGGGAGAGAGACCCAGTACTTC. It is translated as CASNGGQGRETQYF.